The clone carrying this TCR beta chain turned up a few times. Its specificity is unknown. The CDR3 sequence is 15 residues long. The germline V gene encodes CDR1 MNHEY and CDR2 SVGAGI. Trimming left V 2 bases short and J 0 bases short, with 10 bases between. This record comes from a study of cytomegalovirus exposure and HLA in healthy donors. Overall study findings and caveats: Within the data, a cluster of highly shared sequence variants was likely a sequencing artifact. An Asian-associated ancestry cluster reportedly showed fewer N-insertions than the roughly 670-donor mean in a later analysis. Later genetic work tied a missense DCLRE1C variant to beta-chain V and J trimming.

It was with 60 Vbeta and 13 Jbeta primers that the PCR ran. Sequenced by immunoSEQ multiplex PCR; TCRdb stores in-frame clones only, minus some. The table shows about 90,000 clones, with 62% occurring only once. The sequenced material came from PBMCs. The clonotype was recovered from a woman aged 25 to 45 in good health and CMV-seropositive. V gene TRBV6-5 combines with J gene TRBJ1-1; perhaps TRBD1 as D (5 bases). The CDR3 bases are TGTGCCAGCAGTTACCGTCAGGGCGTGAACACTGAAGCTTTCTTT. Its translation: CASSYRQGVNTEAFF.